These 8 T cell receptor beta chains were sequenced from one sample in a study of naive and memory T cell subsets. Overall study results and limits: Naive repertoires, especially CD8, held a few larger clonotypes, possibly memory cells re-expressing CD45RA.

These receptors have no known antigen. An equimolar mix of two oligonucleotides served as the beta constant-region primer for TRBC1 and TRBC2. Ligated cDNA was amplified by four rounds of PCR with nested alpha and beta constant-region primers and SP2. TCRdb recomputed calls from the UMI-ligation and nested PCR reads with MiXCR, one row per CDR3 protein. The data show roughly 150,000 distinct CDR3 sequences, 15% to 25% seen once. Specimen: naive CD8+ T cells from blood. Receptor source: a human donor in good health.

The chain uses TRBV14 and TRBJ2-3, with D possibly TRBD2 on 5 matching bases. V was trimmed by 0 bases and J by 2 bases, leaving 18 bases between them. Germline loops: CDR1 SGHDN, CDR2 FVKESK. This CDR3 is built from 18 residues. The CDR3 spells CASSQEEGRRPDTDTQYF. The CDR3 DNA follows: TGTGCCAGCAGCCAAGAAGAGGGCCGCAGGCCCGACACAGATACGCAGTATTTT.

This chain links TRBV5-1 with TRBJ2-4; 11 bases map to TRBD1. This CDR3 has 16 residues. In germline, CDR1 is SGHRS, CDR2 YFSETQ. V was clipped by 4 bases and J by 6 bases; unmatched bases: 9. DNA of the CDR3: TGCGCCAGCAGCGTGGACAGGGGGCTTCAGGGAAACATTCAGTACTTC. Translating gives CASSVDRGLQGNIQYF.

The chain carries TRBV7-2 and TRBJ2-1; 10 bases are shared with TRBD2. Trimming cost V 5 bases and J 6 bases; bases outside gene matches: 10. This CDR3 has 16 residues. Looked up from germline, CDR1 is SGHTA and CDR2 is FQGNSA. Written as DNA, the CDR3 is TGTGCCAGCAGCCCAACCGGACTAGCGGAGGGCAATGAGCAGTTCTTC. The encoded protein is CASSPTGLAEGNEQFF.

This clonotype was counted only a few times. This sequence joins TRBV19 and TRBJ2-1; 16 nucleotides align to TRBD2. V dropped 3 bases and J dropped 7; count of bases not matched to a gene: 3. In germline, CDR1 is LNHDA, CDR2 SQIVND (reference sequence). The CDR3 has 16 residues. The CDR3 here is CASSMSGLAGGNEQFF. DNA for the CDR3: TGTGCCAGTAGTATGTCGGGACTAGCGGGAGGGAATGAGCAGTTCTTC.

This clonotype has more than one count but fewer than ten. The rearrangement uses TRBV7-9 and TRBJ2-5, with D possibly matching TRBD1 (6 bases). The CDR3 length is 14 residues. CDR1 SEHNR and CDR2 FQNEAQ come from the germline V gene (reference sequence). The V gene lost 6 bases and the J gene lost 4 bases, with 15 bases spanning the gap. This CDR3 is CASSSLGTLETQYF. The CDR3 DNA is TGTGCCAGCAGTTCCCTAGGGACACTAGAGACCCAGTACTTC.

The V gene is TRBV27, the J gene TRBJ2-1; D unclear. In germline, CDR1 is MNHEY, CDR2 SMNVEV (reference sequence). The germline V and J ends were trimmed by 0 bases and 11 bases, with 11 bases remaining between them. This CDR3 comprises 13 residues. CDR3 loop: CASSLSGYGQQFF. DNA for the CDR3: TGTGCCAGCAGTTTATCCGGGTATGGTCAGCAGTTCTTC.

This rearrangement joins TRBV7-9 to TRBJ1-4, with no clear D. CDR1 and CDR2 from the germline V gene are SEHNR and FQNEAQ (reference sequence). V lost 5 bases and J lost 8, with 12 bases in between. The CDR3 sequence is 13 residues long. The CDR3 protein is CASSRWLGEKLFF. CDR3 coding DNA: TGTGCCAGCAGCCGCTGGTTAGGCGAAAAACTGTTTTTT.

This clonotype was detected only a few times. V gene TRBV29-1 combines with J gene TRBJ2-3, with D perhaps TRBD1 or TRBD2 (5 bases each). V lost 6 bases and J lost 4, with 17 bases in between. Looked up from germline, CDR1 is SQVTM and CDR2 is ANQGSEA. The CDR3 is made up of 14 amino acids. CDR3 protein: CSVGTSTFADTQYF. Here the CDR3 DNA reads TGCAGCGTCGGGACCTCGACATTTGCAGATACGCAGTATTTT.